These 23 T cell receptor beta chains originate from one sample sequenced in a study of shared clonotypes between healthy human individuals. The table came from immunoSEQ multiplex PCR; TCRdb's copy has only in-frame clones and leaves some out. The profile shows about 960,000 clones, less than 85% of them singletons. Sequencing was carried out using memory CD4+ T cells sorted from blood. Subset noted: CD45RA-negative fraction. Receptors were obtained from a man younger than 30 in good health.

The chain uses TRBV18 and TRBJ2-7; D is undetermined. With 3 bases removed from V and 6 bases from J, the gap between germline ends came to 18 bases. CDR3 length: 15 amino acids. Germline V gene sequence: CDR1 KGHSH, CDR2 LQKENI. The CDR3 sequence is CASSPGLTEALEQYF. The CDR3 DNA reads TGTGCCAGCTCACCTGGCCTAACCGAAGCCCTCGAGCAGTACTTC.

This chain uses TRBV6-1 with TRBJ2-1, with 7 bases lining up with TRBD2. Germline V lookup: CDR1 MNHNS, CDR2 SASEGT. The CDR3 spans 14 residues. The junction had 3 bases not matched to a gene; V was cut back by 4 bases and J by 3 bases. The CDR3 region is CASSVERGYNEQFF. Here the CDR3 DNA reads TGTGCCAGCAGTGTGGAGCGGGGCTACAATGAGCAGTTCTTC.

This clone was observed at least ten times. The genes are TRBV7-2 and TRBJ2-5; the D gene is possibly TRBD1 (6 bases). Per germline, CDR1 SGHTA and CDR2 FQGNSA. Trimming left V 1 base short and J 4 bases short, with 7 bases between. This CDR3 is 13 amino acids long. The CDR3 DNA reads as TGTGCCAGCAGCTTAGTGGGGGCAGAGACCCAGTACTTC. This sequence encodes CASSLVGAETQYF.

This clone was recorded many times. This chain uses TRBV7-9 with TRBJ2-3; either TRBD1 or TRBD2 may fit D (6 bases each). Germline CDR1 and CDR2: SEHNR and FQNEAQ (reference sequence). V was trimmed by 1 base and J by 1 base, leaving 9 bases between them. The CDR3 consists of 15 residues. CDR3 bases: TGTGCCAGCAGCTTAGAGGGGGGTCGCACAGATACGCAGTATTTT. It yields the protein CASSLEGGRTDTQYF.

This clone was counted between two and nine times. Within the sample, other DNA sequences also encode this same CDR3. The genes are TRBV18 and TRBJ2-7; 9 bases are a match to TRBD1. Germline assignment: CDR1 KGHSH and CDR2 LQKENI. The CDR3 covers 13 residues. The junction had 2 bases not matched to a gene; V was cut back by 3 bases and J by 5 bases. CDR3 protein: CASSPGQGDEQYF. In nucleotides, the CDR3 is TGTGCCAGCTCACCGGGACAGGGAGACGAGCAGTACTTC.

This chain's CDR3 is CASSSVAGVNYEQYF. In DNA, the CDR3 is TGTGCCAGCAGCTCCGTAGCGGGAGTAAACTACGAGCAGTACTTC. The chain employs TRBV7-2 and TRBJ2-5; 9 bases map to TRBD2. The DNA end favors TRBJ2-7, so the J call may be wrong. Germline CDR1 SGHTA, CDR2 FQGNSA. There are 15 residues in the CDR3.

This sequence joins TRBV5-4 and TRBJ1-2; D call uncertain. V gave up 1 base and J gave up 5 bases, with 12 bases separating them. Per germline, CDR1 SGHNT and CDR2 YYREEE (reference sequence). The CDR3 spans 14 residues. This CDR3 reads CASSLQAGTYGYTF. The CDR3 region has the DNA TGTGCCAGCAGCTTGCAGGCAGGTACTTATGGCTACACCTTC. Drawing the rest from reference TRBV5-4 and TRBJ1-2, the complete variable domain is ETGVTQSPTHLIKTRGQQVTLRCSSQSGHNTVSWYQQALGQGPQFIFQYYREEENGRGNFPPRFSGLQFPNYSSELNVNALELDDSALYLCASSLQAGTYGYTFGSGTRLTVV.

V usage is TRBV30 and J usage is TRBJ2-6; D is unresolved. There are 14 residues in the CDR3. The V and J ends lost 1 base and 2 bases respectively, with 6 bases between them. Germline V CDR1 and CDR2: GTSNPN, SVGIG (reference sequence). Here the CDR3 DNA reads TGTGCCTGGAGTGGGCAGGCTGGGGCCAACGTCCTGACTTTC. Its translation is CAWSGQAGANVLTF.

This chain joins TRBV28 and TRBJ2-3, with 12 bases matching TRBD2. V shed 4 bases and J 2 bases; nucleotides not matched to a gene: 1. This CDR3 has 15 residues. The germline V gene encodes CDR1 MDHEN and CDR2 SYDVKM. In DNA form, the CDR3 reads TGTGCCAGCAGTTCTAGCGGGGGGGTCACAGATACGCAGTATTTT. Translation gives CASSSSGGVTDTQYF.

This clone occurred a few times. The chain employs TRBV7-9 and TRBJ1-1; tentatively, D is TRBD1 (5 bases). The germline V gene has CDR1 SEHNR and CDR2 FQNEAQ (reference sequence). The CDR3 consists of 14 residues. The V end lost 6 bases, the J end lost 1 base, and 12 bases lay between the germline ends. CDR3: CASRQTERNTEAFF. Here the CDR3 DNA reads TGTGCCAGCAGGCAGACAGAGCGGAACACTGAAGCTTTCTTT.

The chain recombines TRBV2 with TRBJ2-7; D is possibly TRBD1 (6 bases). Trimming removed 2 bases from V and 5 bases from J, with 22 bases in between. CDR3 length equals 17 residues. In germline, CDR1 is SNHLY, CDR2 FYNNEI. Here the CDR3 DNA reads TGTGCCAGCAGTGAATTTAAACCCGGACAGAGTATTGACGAGCAGTACTTC. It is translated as CASSEFKPGQSIDEQYF.

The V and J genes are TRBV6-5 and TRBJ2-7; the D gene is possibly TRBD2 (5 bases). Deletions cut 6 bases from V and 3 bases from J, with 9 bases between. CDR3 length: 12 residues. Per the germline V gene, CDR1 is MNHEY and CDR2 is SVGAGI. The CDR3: CASSRRGYEQYF. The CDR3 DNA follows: TGTGCCAGCAGCCGACGGGGCTACGAGCAGTACTTC.

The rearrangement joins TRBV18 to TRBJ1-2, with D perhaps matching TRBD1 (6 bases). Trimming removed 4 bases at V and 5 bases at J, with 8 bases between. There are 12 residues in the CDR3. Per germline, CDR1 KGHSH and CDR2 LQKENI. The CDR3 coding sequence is TGTGCCAGCTCACGGACAGCTTATGGCTACACCTTC. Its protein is CASSRTAYGYTF.

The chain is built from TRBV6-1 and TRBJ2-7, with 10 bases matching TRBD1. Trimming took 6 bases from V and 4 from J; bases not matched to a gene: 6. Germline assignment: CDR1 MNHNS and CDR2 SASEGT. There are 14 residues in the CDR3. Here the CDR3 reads CASRRQGALYEQYF. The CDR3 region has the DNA TGTGCCAGCAGACGACAGGGGGCGCTTTACGAGCAGTACTTC.

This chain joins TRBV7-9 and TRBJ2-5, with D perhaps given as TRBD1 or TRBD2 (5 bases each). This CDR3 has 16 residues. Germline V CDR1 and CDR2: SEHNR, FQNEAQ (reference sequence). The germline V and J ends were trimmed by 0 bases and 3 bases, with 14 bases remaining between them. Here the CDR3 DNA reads TGTGCCAGCAGCTTAGCAAGAGGTAGGGGAGAAGAGACCCAGTACTTC. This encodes CASSLARGRGEETQYF.

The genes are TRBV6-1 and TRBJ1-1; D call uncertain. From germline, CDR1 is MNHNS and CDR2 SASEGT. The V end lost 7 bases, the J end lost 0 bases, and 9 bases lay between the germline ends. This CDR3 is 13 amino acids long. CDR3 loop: CASKVNMNTEAFF. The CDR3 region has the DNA TGTGCCAGCAAGGTCAACATGAACACTGAAGCTTTCTTT.

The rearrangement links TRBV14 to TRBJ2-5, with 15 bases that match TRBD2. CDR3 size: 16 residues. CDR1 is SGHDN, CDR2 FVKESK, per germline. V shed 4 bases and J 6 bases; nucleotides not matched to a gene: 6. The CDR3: CASSRTSGRALQTQYF. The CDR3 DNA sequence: TGTGCCAGCAGCCGGACTAGCGGGAGGGCCCTACAGACCCAGTACTTC.

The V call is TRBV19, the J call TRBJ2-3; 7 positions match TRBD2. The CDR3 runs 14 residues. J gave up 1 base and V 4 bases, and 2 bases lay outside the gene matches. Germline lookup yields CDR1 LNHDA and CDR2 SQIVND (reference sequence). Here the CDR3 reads CASSRREGTDTQYF. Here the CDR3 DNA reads TGTGCCAGTAGTAGACGGGAGGGCACAGATACGCAGTATTTT.

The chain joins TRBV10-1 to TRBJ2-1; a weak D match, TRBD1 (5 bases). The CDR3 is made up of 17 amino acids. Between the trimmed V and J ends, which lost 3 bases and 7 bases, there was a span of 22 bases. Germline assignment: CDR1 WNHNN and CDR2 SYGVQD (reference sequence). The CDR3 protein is CASSERQGINLVNEQFF. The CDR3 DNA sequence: TGCGCCAGCAGTGAACGGCAGGGAATTAATTTAGTAAATGAGCAGTTCTTC.

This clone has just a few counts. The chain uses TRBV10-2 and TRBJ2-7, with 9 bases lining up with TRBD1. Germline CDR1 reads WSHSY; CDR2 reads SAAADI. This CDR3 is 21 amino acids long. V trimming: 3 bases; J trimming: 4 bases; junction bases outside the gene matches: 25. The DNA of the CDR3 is TGCGCCAGCAGTGAAAGTGGCCGCTTTCCGATGAGACAGGGGGAATTGTACGAGCAGTACTTC. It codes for CASSESGRFPMRQGELYEQYF.

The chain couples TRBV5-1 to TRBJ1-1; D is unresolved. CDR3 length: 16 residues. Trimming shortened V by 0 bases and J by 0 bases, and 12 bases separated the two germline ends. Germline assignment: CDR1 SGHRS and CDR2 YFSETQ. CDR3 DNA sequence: TGCGCCAGCAGCTTGGCCCCAGGCGTCATGAACACTGAAGCTTTCTTT. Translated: CASSLAPGVMNTEAFF. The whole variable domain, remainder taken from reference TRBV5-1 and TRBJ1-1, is KAGVTQTPRYLIKTRGQQVTLSCSPISGHRSVSWYQQTPGQGLQFLFEYFSETQRNKGNFPGRFSGRQFSNSRSEMNVSTLELGDSALYLCASSLAPGVMNTEAFFGQGTRLTVV.

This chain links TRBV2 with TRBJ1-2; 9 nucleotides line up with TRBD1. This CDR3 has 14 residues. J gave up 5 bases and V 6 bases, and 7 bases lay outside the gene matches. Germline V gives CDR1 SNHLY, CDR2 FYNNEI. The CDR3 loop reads CASRRSGQGYGYTF. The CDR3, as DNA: TGTGCCAGCAGGAGGAGCGGACAGGGGTATGGCTACACCTTC.

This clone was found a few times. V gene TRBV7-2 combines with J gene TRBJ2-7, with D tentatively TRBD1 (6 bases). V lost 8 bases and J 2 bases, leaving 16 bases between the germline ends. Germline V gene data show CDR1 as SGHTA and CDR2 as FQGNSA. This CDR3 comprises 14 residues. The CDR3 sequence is CASSTQGPPYEQYF. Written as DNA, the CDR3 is TGTGCCAGCTCTACACAGGGTCCTCCCTACGAGCAGTACTTC.